Sequencing of this T cell receptor (beta chain) was carried out in a study of blood T cell repertoires in COVID-19. J was trimmed by 4 bases and V by 0 bases; bases with no gene match: 5. This CDR3 comprises 16 residues. Germline values: CDR1 LNHNV, CDR2 YYDKDF (reference sequence). This clone occurred a few times. Only in-frame clones appear in the TCRdb table, and some are missing; sequencing was by immunoSEQ multiplex PCR. The table records around 100,000 clones, about 91% of them present only once. The chain couples TRBV15 to TRBJ1-5, with 8 bases matching TRBD1. This TCR was recovered from a human donor in a cohort sampled during active COVID-19. The source material was peripheral blood. The CDR3 nucleotides read TGTGCCACCAGCAGAGATCCGGGACAGGCTAATCAGCCCCAGCATTTT. It is translated as CATSRDPGQANQPQHF.